The sequence of this T cell receptor (beta chain) was determined in a study of OX40 agonist ivuxolimab in advanced cancers. With respect to the entire study: Ivuxolimab, which targeted the costimulatory receptor OX40 (CD134), was an agonistic, fully human IgG2 monoclonal antibody. The paper describes the monotherapy dose-escalation part (N ≈ 52 patients) of the phase I trial of ivuxolimab. Patients were allowed to have had prior anti-PD-1, anti-PD-L1 or anti-CTLA-4 therapy, and around 40% of the dose-escalation patients had previously received checkpoint inhibitors. The dose-escalation cohort was roughly 80% male with a mean age of about 60 years, ranging from about 20 to 85. Of the approximately 50 patients in dose escalation, 19 had hepatocellular carcinoma, some 15 had melanoma, 9 had renal cell carcinoma and 9 had head and neck cancer. Peripheral TCRbeta sequencing was intended to test whether TCR sequence diversity was altered and clonal T-cell expansion was caused by ivuxolimab. Intravenous ivuxolimab was administered to patients every 2 weeks at six dose levels: 0.01, 0.1, 0.3, 1.5, 3 and 10 mg/kg. Partial responses occurred in three dose-escalation patients, of whom one had hepatocellular carcinoma and two had cutaneous melanoma. What the work shows at the level of the full study, not this receptor alone: After ivuxolimab, expanded clones were on average more numerous among CD8+ T cells than among CD4+ T cells. The antigen specificity of the peripheral T cells that underwent clonal expansion was not determined. Partial responders in the 0.1-3.0 mg/kg groups had among the lowest normalized peripheral clonal expansion, especially among CD8+ T cells. Low levels of normalized T-cell clonal expansion were also shown by some nonresponding patients. At doses from 0.1 to 3.0 mg/kg, clonal expansion was seen in both CD4+ and CD8+ blood T cells between baseline and week 6.

With regard to this clone: The clone's antigen remains unknown. Per-nucleotide qualities are absent, and no much larger clonotype sits a single base away.

CDR1 SGHAT and CDR2 FQNNGV are derived from the germline V gene. Clipping removes 5 bases from V and 5 bases from J, with 9 as the unmatched junction base count. The cysteine opens and the phenylalanine closes a CDR3 of 16 amino acids. CDR3 DNA is the only sequence kept; it has 48 bases, read in frame from the first base. Genomic DNA was isolated from the sorted cells so that the TCRbeta CDR3 region could be sequenced. TCRbeta CDR3 regions were sequenced using the immunoSEQ Assay. TCRdb provides this immuneACCESS table in a form limited to in-frame rearrangements. Some clones are lacking; in checked studies, under half of them reflect an unresolved V gene, and why the rest are absent is not known. In this sample the table shows under 55,000 clones, 90% to 95% of which occur a single time. The ten largest clones add up to over 20% of the sample. Patients with a history of autoimmune disease or receiving systemic immunosuppression were excluded from the trial. Peripheral blood for TCR sequencing was drawn from every dose cohort at baseline, at cycle 4 day 1 and at cycle 7 day 1. Samples came from an open-label, multicenter, first-in-human phase I dose-escalation trial of ivuxolimab. Adults with locally advanced or metastatic melanoma, renal cell, hepatocellular, or head and neck squamous cell carcinoma were enrolled in the trial. Before TCR sequencing, CD4+ T cells and CD8+ T cells from peripheral blood were sorted into separate populations.

The sample in question was CD4+ or CD8+ T cells sorted from blood, obtained in a trial of the OX40 agonist ivuxolimab. Recombination connected TRBV11-2 to TRBJ2-7; TRBD2 lines up with 13 middle nucleotides. This TCR came from an adult with an advanced solid tumor such as melanoma, head and neck, liver or kidney cancer. At the DNA level, the sequence is TGTGCCAGCAGCCGAGACGGACTAGCGGGAGCTAACGAGCAGTACTTC. This is translated as CASSRDGLAGANEQYF.